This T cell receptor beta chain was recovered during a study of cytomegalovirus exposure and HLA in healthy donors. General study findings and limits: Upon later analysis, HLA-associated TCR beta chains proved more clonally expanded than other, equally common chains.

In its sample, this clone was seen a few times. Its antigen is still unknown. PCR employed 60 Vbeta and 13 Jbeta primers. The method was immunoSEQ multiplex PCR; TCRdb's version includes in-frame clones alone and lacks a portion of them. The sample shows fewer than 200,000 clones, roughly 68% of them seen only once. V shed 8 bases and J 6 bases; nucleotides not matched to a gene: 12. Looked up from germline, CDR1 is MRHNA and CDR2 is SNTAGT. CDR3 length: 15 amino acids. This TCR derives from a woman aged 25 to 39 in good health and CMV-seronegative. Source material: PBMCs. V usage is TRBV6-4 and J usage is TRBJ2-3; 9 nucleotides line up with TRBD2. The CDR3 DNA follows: TGTGCCAGCGCCCCCGAGGGAAGCGGGAGGGATACGCAGTATTTT. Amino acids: CASAPEGSGRDTQYF.